This TCR beta chain is from a study of identical twins. One entry per CDR3 protein, called by TCRdb with MiXCR from the 5' RACE reads. Here the sample spans roughly 200,000 distinct CDR3 sequences, more than 15% being singletons. This clonotype was picked up a small number of times. This sample was also put to use in a study of T cells expressing NK-cell markers.

This TCR was sampled from a woman younger than 35 in good health. Input material: CD8+ T cells sorted from blood.

CDR3 nucleotide sequence: TGCGCCAGCAGTGAGTCGGGGGCCAGCTCCTACAATGAGCAGTTCTTC. It codes for CASSESGASSYNEQFF. The J gene is TRBJ2-1, the V gene TRBV10-2; perhaps TRBD1 as D (6 bases). The CDR3 is made up of 16 amino acids. Germline V lookup: CDR1 WSHSY, CDR2 SAAADI. Between the trimmed V and J ends, which lost 0 bases and 0 bases, there was a span of 9 bases.